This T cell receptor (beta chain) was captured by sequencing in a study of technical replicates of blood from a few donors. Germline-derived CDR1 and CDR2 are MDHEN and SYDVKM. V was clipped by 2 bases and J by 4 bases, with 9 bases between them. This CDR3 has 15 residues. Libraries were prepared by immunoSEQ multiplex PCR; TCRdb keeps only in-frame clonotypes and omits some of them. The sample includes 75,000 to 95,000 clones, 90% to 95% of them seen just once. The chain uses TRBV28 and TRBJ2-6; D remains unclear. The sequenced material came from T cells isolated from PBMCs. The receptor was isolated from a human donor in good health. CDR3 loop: CASSLSQAGANVLTF. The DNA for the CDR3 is TGTGCCAGCAGTTTAAGTCAAGCCGGGGCCAACGTCCTGACTTTC.